The 17 T cell receptor beta chains below all came from one sample that was sequenced in a study of shared clonotypes between healthy human individuals (dated by TCRdb to the early 2020s). CD8 naive samples were obtained by positive selection for CCR7 among CD45RO-negative cells, yielding a CD45RA+CCR7+ population from which TemRA cells were excluded. Preparation of the library involved the immunoSEQ multiplex PCR assay. Not all clones reach the TCRdb copy of this immuneACCESS table, which keeps in-frame sequences only. Checked studies attribute under half of the gap to unresolved V genes and leave the rest unexplained. Across this sample there are about 1,900,000 clones, with approximately 94% seen only once. Roughly 1% of the sample is held by the ten biggest clonotypes. The specimen was naive CD8+ T cells sorted from blood. The cell subset or site label here, explained by the study, means: CD45RA+CCR7+. These receptors were taken from a man aged 18-30 years in good health.

V usage is TRBV29-1 and J usage is TRBJ1-2; a possible D gene is TRBD1 (5 bases). This CDR3 spans 12 amino acids. Germline CDR1 reads SQVTM; CDR2 reads ANQGSEA. V was clipped by 3 bases and J by 6 bases, with 11 bases between them. As DNA, the CDR3 is TGCAGCGTTGAGGGGGGTAGGGATGGCTACACCTTC. Its protein product is CSVEGGRDGYTF.

With respect to this clone: The same CDR3 is also encoded by other DNA sequences in this sample. J is TRBJ2-7 and V is TRBV9; D assignment may be TRBD1 or TRBD2 (5 bases each). CDR3 length: 15 amino acids. The germline V gene encodes CDR1 SGDLS and CDR2 YYNGEE. V was pared by 0 bases and J by 3 bases, with 13 bases between. CDR3 region: CASSVEGTGIYEQYF. The CDR3 nucleotides read TGTGCCAGCAGCGTAGAAGGGACGGGGATCTACGAGCAGTACTTC.

This chain joins TRBV9 and TRBJ1-4; perhaps TRBD1 as D (6 bases). Germline V gene data show CDR1 as SGDLS and CDR2 as YYNGEE. CDR3 length equals 15 residues. Trimming pared 2 bases from V and 5 bases from J, leaving 13 bases between. The CDR3 nucleotides read TGTGCCAGCAGCGTTCAACAGGGCGAGAATGAAAAACTGTTTTTT. Its translation: CASSVQQGENEKLFF.

V and J are TRBV29-1 and TRBJ2-5; D tentatively fits TRBD1 or TRBD2 (5 bases each). The CDR3 runs to 16 residues. Germline V gene data show CDR1 as SQVTM and CDR2 as ANQGSEA. Trimming took off 1 base at V and 4 bases at J, with 19 bases between the two ends. The CDR3 here is CSVEGYPGSKGETQYF. In DNA form, the CDR3 reads TGCAGCGTTGAAGGGTACCCAGGGAGCAAGGGAGAGACCCAGTACTTC. The full variable domain, rest sourced from reference TRBV29-1 and TRBJ2-5, is SAVISQKPSRDICQRGTSLTIQCQVDSQVTMMFWYRQQPGQSLTLIATANQGSEATYESGFVIDKFPISRPNLTFSTLTVSNMSPEDSSIYLCSVEGYPGSKGETQYFGPGTRLLVL.

The chain combines TRBV5-6 with TRBJ2-5, with TRBD1 matching 8 bases. V shed 4 bases, J shed 1 base, and the junction held 3 bases outside the gene matches. The CDR3 has 14 residues. Germline-derived CDR1 and CDR2 are SGHDT and YYEEEE. The CDR3 is CASSAGQAQETQYF. The CDR3, as DNA: TGTGCCAGCAGCGCGGGACAGGCCCAAGAGACCCAGTACTTC.

This clone came up once. The DNA for the CDR3 is TGTGCCACCGGGGGCGACAGGGGGCCAGGAAACACCATATATTTT. Its protein product is CATGGDRGPGNTIYF. The rearrangement links TRBV10-3 to TRBJ1-3; 10 bases line up with TRBD1. The CDR3 loop spans 15 amino acids. J was trimmed by 4 bases and V by 10 bases; bases with no gene match: 10. Germline V lookup: CDR1 ENHRY, CDR2 SYGVKD.

The chain joins TRBV6-5 to TRBJ1-1, with D perhaps matching TRBD1 (5 bases). The CDR3 loop spans 14 amino acids. The V end was cut by 6 bases, the J end by 0 bases, with 11 bases between. CDR1 is MNHEY and CDR2 is SVGAGI in the germline V gene. The CDR3 region has the DNA TGTGCCAGCAGCCTTTGGGGGATGAACACTGAAGCTTTCTTT. It translates to CASSLWGMNTEAFF.

The chain employs TRBV7-9 and TRBJ1-4; D is undetermined. Trimming cost V 8 bases and J 6 bases, with 16 bases left between them. The CDR3 extends over 14 amino acids. Germline V gene data show CDR1 as SEHNR and CDR2 as FQNEAQ (reference sequence). This CDR3 reads CASEGGDKYEKLFF. Written as DNA, the CDR3 is TGTGCCAGCGAAGGTGGAGACAAGTATGAAAAACTGTTTTTT.

The rearrangement links TRBV7-9 to TRBJ1-6; D is perhaps TRBD1 (5 bases). Per germline, CDR1 SEHNR and CDR2 FQNEAQ (reference sequence). The CDR3 runs to 18 residues. V gave up 0 bases and J gave up 0 bases, with 12 bases separating them. The CDR3 DNA reads TGTGCCAGCAGCTTAGCGGTGGGGGAAAGCTCCTATAATTCACCCCTCCACTTT. Its translation: CASSLAVGESSYNSPLHF. The full variable domain, with the rest looked up from reference TRBV7-9 and TRBJ1-6, is DTGVSQNPRHKITKRGQNVTFRCDPISEHNRLYWYRQTLGQGPEFLTYFQNEAQLEKSRLLSDRFSAERPKGSFSTLEIQRTEQGDSAMYLCASSLAVGESSYNSPLHFGNGTRLTVT.

The chain recombines TRBV7-8 with TRBJ2-2; D possibly uses TRBD1 or TRBD2 (6 bases each). V was pared by 3 bases and J by 4 bases, with 12 bases between. The CDR3 is 15 residues long. Germline CDR1 SGHVS, CDR2 FQNEAQ. Here the CDR3 reads CASSFGGPSTGELFF. The CDR3 bases are TGTGCCAGCAGCTTTGGGGGGCCGAGCACCGGGGAGCTGTTTTTT.

The chain combines TRBV7-9 with TRBJ1-2, with D unresolved. Germline CDR1 and CDR2: SEHNR and FQNEAQ (reference sequence). This CDR3 contains 13 residues. Trimming left V 1 base short and J 7 bases short, with 10 bases between. CDR3 amino acids: CASSLEGSGGYTF. The CDR3 region has the DNA TGTGCCAGCAGCTTAGAGGGATCGGGTGGCTACACCTTC. Together with reference TRBV7-9 and TRBJ1-2, the CDR3 gives the full variable domain: DTGVSQNPRHKITKRGQNVTFRCDPISEHNRLYWYRQTLGQGPEFLTYFQNEAQLEKSRLLSDRFSAERPKGSFSTLEIQRTEQGDSAMYLCASSLEGSGGYTFGSGTRLTVV.

The chain joins TRBV9 to TRBJ2-7; 7 positions agree with TRBD2. The CDR3 contains 14 residues. Germline V gives CDR1 SGDLS, CDR2 YYNGEE. Trimming cost V 4 bases and J 6 bases; bases outside gene matches: 10. The CDR3, as DNA: TGTGCCAGCAGCCCGTATGGCGGGGGAGGCGAGCAGTACTTC. Amino acids: CASSPYGGGGEQYF.

CDR3 DNA: TGTGCCAGTAGTATAACGCCTAGCGGGATATCAGATACGCAGTATTTT. Translating it yields CASSITPSGISDTQYF. This chain links TRBV19 with TRBJ2-3; 9 bases are shared with TRBD2. Trimming took 2 bases from V and 4 from J; bases not matched to a gene: 7. In germline, CDR1 is LNHDA, CDR2 SQIVND (reference sequence). The CDR3 runs to 16 residues. The full variable domain, its missing parts supplied by reference TRBV19 and TRBJ2-3, is DGGITQSPKYLFRKEGQNVTLSCEQNLNHDAMYWYRQDPGQGLRLIYYSQIVNDFQKGDIAEGYSVSREKKESFPLTVTSAQKNPTAFYLCASSITPSGISDTQYFGPGTRLTVL.

The chain employs TRBV27 and TRBJ2-3; 8 nucleotides match TRBD1. The germline V gene has CDR1 MNHEY and CDR2 SMNVEV (reference sequence). V gave up 5 bases and J gave up 3 bases; unmatched junction bases: 10. This CDR3 region has 16 residues. In DNA form, the CDR3 reads TGTGCCAGCAGTCCGCTAAGGACAGGGATTACAGATACGCAGTATTTT. This sequence encodes CASSPLRTGITDTQYF.

In nucleotides, the CDR3 is TGTGCCAGCAGCTCACAGACAGGGATGAACACTGAAGCTTTCTTT. Amino acids: CASSSQTGMNTEAFF. The rearrangement uses TRBV11-2 and TRBJ1-1, with 7 bases lining up with TRBD1. With V trimmed by 4 bases and J by 0 bases, 5 bases remained unmatched. Germline lookup yields CDR1 SGHAT and CDR2 FQNNGV. The CDR3 extends over 15 amino acids.

The V and J genes are TRBV7-9 and TRBJ1-3; D is possibly TRBD1 (6 bases). The CDR3 has 16 residues. Germline V gives CDR1 SEHNR, CDR2 FQNEAQ (reference sequence). V lost 3 bases and J lost 0, with 12 bases in between. The CDR3 reads CASSFIGGGSGNTIYF. CDR3 nucleotide sequence: TGTGCCAGCAGCTTTATCGGGGGCGGCTCTGGAAACACCATATATTTT. Drawing the rest from reference TRBV7-9 and TRBJ1-3, the complete variable domain is DTGVSQNPRHKITKRGQNVTFRCDPISEHNRLYWYRQTLGQGPEFLTYFQNEAQLEKSRLLSDRFSAERPKGSFSTLEIQRTEQGDSAMYLCASSFIGGGSGNTIYFGEGSWLTVV.

This rearrangement joins TRBV4-1 to TRBJ2-7, with D perhaps matching TRBD2 (5 bases). The CDR3 length is 16 residues. Trimming left V 4 bases short and J 0 bases short, with 16 bases between. From germline, CDR1 is MGHRA and CDR2 YSYEKL. The CDR3 is CASSLNAGDNSYEQYF. CDR3 nucleotides: TGCGCCAGCAGCCTCAATGCCGGGGATAACTCCTACGAGCAGTACTTC.